This record concerns one T cell receptor beta chain sequence. Trimming stripped 0 bases from V and 4 bases from J, with 4 bases between. In germline, CDR1 is GTSNPN, CDR2 SVGIG (reference sequence). The CDR3 contains 12 residues. Profiling relied on immunoSEQ multiplex PCR, and the TCRdb table lists in-frame clones only, not all of them. The data hold a few thousand clones, with 84% observed a single time. Time point given: postoperative day 105 after intestinal transplantation (dayNNNN = postoperative day). Graft samples were processed, releasing intraepithelial and lamina propria lymphocytes. The sample is drawn from a study of graft-versus-host responses after intestinal transplantation.

The sample was ileum tissue, taken 105 days after intestinal transplantation. The genes are TRBV30 and TRBJ1-3; D is unresolved. The receptor was isolated from a human patient who received an intestinal transplant, so some T cells may come from the graft donor. CDR3 nucleotides: TGTGCCTGGAGTGTACAGGGAAACACCATATATTTT. Its protein is CAWSVQGNTIYF. The full variable domain, rest sourced from reference TRBV30 and TRBJ1-3, is SQTIHQWPATLVQPVGSPLSLECTVEGTSNPNLYWYRQAAGRGLQLLFYSVGIGQISSEVPQNLSASRPQDRQFILSSKKLLLSDSGFYLCAWSVQGNTIYFGEGSWLTVV.